Shown below are 9 T cell receptor beta chains from a single sample sequenced in a study of preoperative IRX-2 immunotherapy in early breast cancer. Treatment given: preoperative locoregional IRX-2 cytokine immunotherapy. Only in-frame clones appear in the TCRdb table, and some are missing; sequencing was by immunoSEQ multiplex PCR. The data contain 20,000 to 30,000 clones, about 77% of them singletons. Sequences were derived from lymph node tissue, sampled before IRX-2 immunotherapy. The origin of the receptors is a human donor with breast cancer.

The chain links TRBV1 to TRBJ1-2; TRBD1 is taken as the D call from the table, unchecked against the DNA. TRBV1 is termed a pseudogene. The CDR3 sequence is 14 residues long. CDR3 sequence reads: CASSVQQESYGYTF. The CDR3, as DNA: TGCGCCAGCAGCGTGCAGCAGGAAAGCTATGGCTACACCTTC.

The V and J genes are TRBV28 and TRBJ1-5; D is perhaps TRBD1 (6 bases). V lost 4 bases to trimming and J lost 7 bases, with 20 bases between them. The CDR3 is 16 residues long. Germline V lookup: CDR1 MDHEN, CDR2 SYDVKM. The CDR3 loop is CASSSSVGGGGQPQHF. In DNA form, the CDR3 reads TGTGCCAGCAGTTCTTCCGTCGGGGGCGGAGGGCAGCCCCAGCATTTT. The full variable domain, rest sourced from reference TRBV28 and TRBJ1-5, is DVKVTQSSRYLVKRTGEKVFLECVQDMDHENMFWYRQDPGLGLRLIYFSYDVKMKEKGDIPEGYSVSREKKERFSLILESASTNQTSMYLCASSSSVGGGGQPQHFGDGTRLSIL.

This clone was detected only a few times. This chain joins TRBV7-1 and TRBJ2-3, with a tentative D call TRBD1 (5 bases). TRBV7-1 qualifies as an ORF whose function is uncertain. V was trimmed by 4 bases and J by 2 bases, leaving 7 bases between them. The CDR3 covers 13 residues. CDR3: CASSLQDTDTQYF. CDR3 bases: TGTGCCAGCAGCTTACAGGACACAGATACGCAGTATTTT.

The rearrangement uses TRBV19 and TRBJ1-2; D unresolved. The V gene lost 3 bases and the J gene lost 3 bases, with 8 bases spanning the gap. The CDR3 is made up of 13 amino acids. Germline V gene data show CDR1 as LNHDA and CDR2 as SQIVND (reference sequence). The CDR3 loop is CASSMARYYGYTF. CDR3 sequence (DNA): TGTGCCAGTAGTATGGCCAGGTACTATGGCTACACCTTC.

This sequence joins TRBV6-8 and TRBJ2-7, with 10 positions matching TRBD1. Germline lookup yields CDR1 MNHGY and CDR2 SAAAGT. J was trimmed by 2 bases and V by 5 bases; bases with no gene match: 6. The CDR3 loop spans 15 amino acids. The CDR3 DNA sequence: TGTGCCAGCAGTCGCGGACAGGGGGGGCCCTACGAGCAGTACTTC. It codes for CASSRGQGGPYEQYF.

The chain has TRBV6-8 and TRBJ1-5, with 7 bases matching TRBD1. Trimming took 8 bases from V and 5 from J; bases not matched to a gene: 6. Germline CDR1 reads MNHGY; CDR2 reads SAAAGT. CDR3 length: 13 amino acids. In DNA form, the CDR3 reads TGTGCCAGCGGACAGGTGGACTATCAGCCCCAGCATTTT. This codes for CASGQVDYQPQHF.

The sample holds a few counts of this clone. The CDR3 sequence is CASSQGTGINSPLHF. The CDR3, as DNA: TGCGCCAGCAGCCAAGGGACAGGGATTAATTCACCCCTCCACTTT. The rearrangement joins TRBV23-1 to TRBJ1-6; 9 positions match TRBD1. TRBV23-1 is marked as an open reading frame, function uncertain. This CDR3 spans 15 amino acids. Losses at the gene ends were 6 bases for V and 6 bases for J; bases not matched to a gene: 6.

The gene calls are TRBV28 and TRBJ2-5, with 7 bases that match TRBD1. The J segment lost 4 bases and the V segment lost 6 bases, leaving 17 bases of the junction unmatched. CDR1 is MDHEN and CDR2 is SYDVKM in the germline V gene. CDR3 length: 17 amino acids. CDR3 DNA: TGTGCCAGCAGGCCAACACTGGGCAGGGGGTTGCTAGAGACCCAGTACTTC. This sequence encodes CASRPTLGRGLLETQYF.

The rearrangement uses TRBV28 and TRBJ2-7, with 12 bases identical to TRBD1. Germline V CDR1 and CDR2: MDHEN, SYDVKM. Trimming removed 6 bases from V and 4 bases from J; junction bases left unmatched: 7. The CDR3 contains 15 residues. In DNA form, the CDR3 reads TGTGCCAGCAGCACAGGGGACAGGGGGCTGTACGAGCAGTACTTC. This gives the protein CASSTGDRGLYEQYF.